This TCR beta chain was recorded in a study of CD8 T cell repertoires and HIV-1 epitope variants. Sequenced by immunoSEQ multiplex PCR; TCRdb stores in-frame clones only, minus some. This sample yields more than 4,500 clones, of which around 64% are seen a single time; less than 45% belongs to the top ten. Within the sample, this clone is medium-sized. Its antigen is not identified. Sequenced sample: cultured CD8+ T cells derived from PBMCs. The TCR sequence derives from a male donor with HIV.

The CDR3 reads CASSHHRGYGYTF. The CDR3 nucleotides read TGTGCCAGCAGCCATCACCGGGGTTATGGCTACACCTTC. This chain links TRBV7-9 with TRBJ1-2; the D is unclear. Germline CDR1 reads SEHNR; CDR2 reads FQNEAQ (reference sequence). Between the trimmed V and J ends, which lost 5 bases and 5 bases, there was a span of 12 bases. This CDR3 is 13 amino acids long.